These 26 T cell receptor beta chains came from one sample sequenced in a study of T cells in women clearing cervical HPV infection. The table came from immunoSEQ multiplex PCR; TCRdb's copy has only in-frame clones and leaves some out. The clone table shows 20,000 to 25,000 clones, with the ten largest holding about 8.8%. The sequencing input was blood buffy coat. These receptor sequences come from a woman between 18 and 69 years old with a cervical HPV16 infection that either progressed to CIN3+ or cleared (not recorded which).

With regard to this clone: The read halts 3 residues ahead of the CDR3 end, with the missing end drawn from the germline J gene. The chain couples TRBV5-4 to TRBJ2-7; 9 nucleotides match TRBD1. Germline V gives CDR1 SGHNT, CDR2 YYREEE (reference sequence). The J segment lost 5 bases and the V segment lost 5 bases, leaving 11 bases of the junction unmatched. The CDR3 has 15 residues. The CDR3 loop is CASSLSRDRVNEQYF. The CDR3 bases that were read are TGTGCCAGCAGTTTGTCCCGGGACAGGGTCAACGAG. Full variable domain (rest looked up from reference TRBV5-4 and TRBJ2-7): ETGVTQSPTHLIKTRGQQVTLRCSSQSGHNTVSWYQQALGQGPQFIFQYYREEENGRGNFPPRFSGLQFPNYSSELNVNALELDDSALYLCASSLSRDRVNEQYFGPGTRLTVT.

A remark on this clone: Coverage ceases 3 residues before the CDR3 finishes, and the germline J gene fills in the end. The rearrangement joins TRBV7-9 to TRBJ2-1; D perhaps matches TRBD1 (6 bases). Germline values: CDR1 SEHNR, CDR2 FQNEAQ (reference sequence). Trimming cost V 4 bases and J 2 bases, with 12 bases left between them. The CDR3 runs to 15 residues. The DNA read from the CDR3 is TGTGCCAGCAGCTCGACAGGAGCCCCCTACAATGAG. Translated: CASSSTGAPYNE. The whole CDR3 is CASSSTGAPYNEQFF.

Incomplete CDR3 DNA: TGCAGCGTTGAAAGGGGGACAGGGGGCACCTCTGTCGTGGATACG. Translation: CSVERGTGGTSVVDT. The whole CDR3 protein reads CSVERGTGGTSVVDTQYF. The chain carries TRBV29-1 and TRBJ2-3; 12 bases agree with TRBD1. The read is 3 residues too short to cover the CDR3 end, so that end is filled in from the germline J gene. The CDR3 is made up of 18 amino acids. V dropped 2 bases and J dropped 6; count of bases not matched to a gene: 15. Per the germline V gene, CDR1 is SQVTM and CDR2 is ANQGSEA.

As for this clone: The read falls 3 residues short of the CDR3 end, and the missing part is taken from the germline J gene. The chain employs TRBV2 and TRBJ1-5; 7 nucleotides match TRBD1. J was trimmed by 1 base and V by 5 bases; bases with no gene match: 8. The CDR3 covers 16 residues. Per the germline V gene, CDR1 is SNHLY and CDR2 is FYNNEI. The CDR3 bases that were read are TGTGCCAGCAGTAGACAGGGCGCGAGGAGCAATCAGCCC. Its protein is CASSRQGARSNQP. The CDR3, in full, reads CASSRQGARSNQPQHF.

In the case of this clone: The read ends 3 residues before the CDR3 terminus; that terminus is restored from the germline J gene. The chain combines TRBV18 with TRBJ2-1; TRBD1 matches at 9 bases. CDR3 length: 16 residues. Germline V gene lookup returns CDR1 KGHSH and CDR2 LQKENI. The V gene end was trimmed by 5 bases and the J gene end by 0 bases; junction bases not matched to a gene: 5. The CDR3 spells CASSRTGASSYNEQFF. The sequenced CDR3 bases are TGTGCCAGCTCAAGGACAGGGGCCAGCTCCTACAATGAG.

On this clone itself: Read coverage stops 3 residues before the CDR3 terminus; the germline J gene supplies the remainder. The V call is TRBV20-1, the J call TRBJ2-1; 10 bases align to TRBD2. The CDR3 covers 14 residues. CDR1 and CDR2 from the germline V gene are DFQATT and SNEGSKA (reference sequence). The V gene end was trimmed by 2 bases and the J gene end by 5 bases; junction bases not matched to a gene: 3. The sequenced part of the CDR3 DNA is TGCAGTGCTAGACGTCTAGCGGGGGACAATGAG. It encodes CSARRLAGDNE. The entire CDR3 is CSARRLAGDNEQFF.

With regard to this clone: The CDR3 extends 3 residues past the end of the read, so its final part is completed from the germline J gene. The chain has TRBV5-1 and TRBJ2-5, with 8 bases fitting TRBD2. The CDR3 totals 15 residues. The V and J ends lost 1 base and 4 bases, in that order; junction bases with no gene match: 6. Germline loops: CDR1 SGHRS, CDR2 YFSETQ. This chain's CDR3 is CASSLQAGGGETQYF. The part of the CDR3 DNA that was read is TGCGCCAGCAGCTTGCAGGCGGGAGGCGGAGAGACC.

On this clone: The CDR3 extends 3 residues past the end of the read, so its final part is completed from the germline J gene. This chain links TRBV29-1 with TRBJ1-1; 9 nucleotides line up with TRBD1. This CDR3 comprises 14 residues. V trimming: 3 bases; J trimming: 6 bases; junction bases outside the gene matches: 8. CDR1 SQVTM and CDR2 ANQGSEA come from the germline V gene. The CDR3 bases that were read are TGCAGCGTTGACGGGACAGGGCAGGCCCCTGAA. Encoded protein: CSVDGTGQAPE. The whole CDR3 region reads CSVDGTGQAPEAFF.

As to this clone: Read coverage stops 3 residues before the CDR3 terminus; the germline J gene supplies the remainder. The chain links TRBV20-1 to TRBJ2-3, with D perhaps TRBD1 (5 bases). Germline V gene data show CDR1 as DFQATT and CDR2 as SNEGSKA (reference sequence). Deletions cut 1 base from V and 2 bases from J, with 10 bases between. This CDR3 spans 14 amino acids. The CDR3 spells CSARGGTYTDTQYF. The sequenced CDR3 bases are TGCAGTGCTAGAGGGGGCACCTACACAGATACG.

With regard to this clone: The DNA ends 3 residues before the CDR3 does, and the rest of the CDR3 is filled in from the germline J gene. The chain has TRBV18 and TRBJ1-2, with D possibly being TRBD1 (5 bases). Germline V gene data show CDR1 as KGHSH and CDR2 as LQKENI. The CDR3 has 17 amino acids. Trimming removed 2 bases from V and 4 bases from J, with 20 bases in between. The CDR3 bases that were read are TGTGCCAGCTCACCAGATACGCGAGAGGGGTTTCTCTATGGC. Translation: CASSPDTREGFLYG. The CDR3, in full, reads CASSPDTREGFLYGYTF.

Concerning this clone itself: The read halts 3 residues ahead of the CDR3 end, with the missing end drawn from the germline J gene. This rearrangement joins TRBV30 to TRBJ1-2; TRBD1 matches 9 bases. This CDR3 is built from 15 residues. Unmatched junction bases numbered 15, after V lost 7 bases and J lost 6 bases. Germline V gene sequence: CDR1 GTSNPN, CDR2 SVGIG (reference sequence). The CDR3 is CALAANDRGGDGYTF. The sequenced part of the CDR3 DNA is TGTGCCTTGGCGGCCAATGACAGGGGGGGAGATGGC. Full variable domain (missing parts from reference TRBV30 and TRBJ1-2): SQTIHQWPATLVQPVGSPLSLECTVEGTSNPNLYWYRQAAGRGLQLLFYSVGIGQISSEVPQNLSASRPQDRQFILSSKKLLLSDSGFYLCALAANDRGGDGYTFGSGTRLTVV.

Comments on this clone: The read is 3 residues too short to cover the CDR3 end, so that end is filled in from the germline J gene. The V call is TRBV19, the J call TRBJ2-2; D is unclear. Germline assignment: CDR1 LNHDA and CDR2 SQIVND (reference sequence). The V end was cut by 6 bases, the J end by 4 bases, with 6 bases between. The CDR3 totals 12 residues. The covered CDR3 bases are TGTGCCAGTAGCCTTTCCACCGGGGAG. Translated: CASSLSTGE. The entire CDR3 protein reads CASSLSTGELFF.

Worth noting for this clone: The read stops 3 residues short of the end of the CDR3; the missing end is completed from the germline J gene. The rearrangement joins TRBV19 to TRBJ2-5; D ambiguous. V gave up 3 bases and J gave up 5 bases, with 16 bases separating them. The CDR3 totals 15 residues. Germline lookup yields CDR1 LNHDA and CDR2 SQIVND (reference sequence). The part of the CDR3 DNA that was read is TGTGCCAGTAGTATCTCCGCTAGTGCTGGGGAGACC. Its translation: CASSISASAGET. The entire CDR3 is CASSISASAGETQYF.

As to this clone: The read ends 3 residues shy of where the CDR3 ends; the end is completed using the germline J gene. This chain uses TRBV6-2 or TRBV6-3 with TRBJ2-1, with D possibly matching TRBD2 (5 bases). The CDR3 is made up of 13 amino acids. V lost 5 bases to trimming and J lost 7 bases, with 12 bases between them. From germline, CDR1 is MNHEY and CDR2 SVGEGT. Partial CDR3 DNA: TGTGCCAGCAGTGCCCCGTTAGCGAATGAG. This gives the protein CASSAPLANE. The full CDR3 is CASSAPLANEQFF.

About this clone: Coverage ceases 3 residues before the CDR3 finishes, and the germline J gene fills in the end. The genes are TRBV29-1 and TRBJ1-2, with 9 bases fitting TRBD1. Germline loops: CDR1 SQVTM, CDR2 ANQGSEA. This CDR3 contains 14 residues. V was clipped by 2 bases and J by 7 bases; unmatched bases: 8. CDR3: CSVEYWDRDGGYTF. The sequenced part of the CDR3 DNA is TGCAGCGTTGAATATTGGGACAGGGATGGTGGC.

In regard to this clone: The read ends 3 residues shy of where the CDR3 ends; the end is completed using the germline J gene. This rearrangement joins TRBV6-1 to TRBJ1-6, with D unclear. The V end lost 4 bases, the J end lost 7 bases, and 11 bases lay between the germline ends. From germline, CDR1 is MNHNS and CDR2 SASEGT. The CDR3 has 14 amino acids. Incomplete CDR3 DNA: TGTGCCAGCAGTGCGCACAGCGGCAATTCACCC. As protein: CASSAHSGNSP. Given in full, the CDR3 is CASSAHSGNSPLHF.

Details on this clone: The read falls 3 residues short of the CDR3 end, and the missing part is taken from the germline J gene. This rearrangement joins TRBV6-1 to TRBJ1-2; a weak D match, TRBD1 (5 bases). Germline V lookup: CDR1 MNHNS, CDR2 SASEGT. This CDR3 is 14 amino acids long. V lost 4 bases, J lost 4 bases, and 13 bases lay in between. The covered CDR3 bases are TGTGCCAGCAGTGCCCTCGGGGGGACCTATGGC. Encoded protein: CASSALGGTYG. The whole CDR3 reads CASSALGGTYGYTF.

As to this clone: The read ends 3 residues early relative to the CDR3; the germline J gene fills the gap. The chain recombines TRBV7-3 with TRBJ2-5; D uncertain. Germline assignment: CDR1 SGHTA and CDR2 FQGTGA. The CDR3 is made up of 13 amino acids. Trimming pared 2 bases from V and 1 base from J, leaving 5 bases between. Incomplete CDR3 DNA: TGTGCCAGCAGCTTAGGCGGCCAAGAGACC. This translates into CASSLGGQET. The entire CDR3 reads CASSLGGQETQYF.

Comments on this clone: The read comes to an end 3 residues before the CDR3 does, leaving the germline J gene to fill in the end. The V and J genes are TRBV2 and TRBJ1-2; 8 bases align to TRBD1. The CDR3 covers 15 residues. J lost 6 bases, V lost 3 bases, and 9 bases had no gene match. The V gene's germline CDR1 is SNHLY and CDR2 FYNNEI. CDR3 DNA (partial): TGTGCCAGCAGTGAGTTGGGTCAGGGGGCGAATGGC. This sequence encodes CASSELGQGANG. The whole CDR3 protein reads CASSELGQGANGYTF.

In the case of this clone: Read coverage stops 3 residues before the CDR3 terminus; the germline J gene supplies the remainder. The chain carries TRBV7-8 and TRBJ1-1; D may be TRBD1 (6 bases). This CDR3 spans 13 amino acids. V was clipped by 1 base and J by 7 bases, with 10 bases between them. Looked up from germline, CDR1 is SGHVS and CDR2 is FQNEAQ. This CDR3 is CASSLDREGEAFF. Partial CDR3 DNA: TGTGCCAGCAGCTTAGACAGGGAGGGTGAA.

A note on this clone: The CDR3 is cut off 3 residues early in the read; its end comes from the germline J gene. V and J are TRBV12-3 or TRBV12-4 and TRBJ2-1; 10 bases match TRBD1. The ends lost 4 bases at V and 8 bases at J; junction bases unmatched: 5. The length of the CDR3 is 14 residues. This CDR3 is CASSWTGGYDEQFF. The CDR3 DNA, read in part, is TGTGCCAGCAGTTGGACAGGGGGTTACGATGAG.

The CDR3 here is CSARRGRDTEAFF. The sequenced CDR3 bases are TGCAGTGCCCGGAGGGGGAGGGACACTGAA. The J gene is TRBJ1-1, the V gene TRBV20-1, with D possibly TRBD1 on 6 matching bases. The read terminates 3 residues before the CDR3 end, so the remaining end is supplied by the germline J gene. The V and J ends lost 6 bases and 3 bases respectively, with 14 bases between them. This CDR3 is 13 amino acids long. CDR1 is DFQATT and CDR2 is SNEGSKA in the germline V gene (reference sequence).

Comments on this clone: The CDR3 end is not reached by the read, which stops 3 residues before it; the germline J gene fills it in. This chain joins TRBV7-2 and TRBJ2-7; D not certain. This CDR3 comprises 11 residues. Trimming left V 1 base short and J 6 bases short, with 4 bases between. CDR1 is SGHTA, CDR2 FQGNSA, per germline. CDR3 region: CASSLVGEQYF. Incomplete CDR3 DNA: TGTGCCAGCAGCTTAGTCGGCGAG.

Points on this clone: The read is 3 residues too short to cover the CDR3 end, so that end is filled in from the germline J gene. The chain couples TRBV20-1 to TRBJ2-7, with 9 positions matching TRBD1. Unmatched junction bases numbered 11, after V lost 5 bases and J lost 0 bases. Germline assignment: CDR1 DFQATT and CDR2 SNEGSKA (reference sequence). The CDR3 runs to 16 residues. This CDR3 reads CSARPGGTGSSYEQYF. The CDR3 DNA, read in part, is TGCAGTGCTCGCCCCGGGGGGACAGGGAGCTCCTACGAG.

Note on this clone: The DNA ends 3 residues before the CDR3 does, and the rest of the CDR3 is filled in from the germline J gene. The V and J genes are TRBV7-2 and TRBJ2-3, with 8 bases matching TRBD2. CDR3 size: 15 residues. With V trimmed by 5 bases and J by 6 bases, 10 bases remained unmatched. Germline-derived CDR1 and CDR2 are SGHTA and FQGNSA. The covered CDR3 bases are TGTGCCAGCAGCCAGCAGCGGGGGATTTTTGATACG. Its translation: CASSQQRGIFDT. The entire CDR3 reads CASSQQRGIFDTQYF.

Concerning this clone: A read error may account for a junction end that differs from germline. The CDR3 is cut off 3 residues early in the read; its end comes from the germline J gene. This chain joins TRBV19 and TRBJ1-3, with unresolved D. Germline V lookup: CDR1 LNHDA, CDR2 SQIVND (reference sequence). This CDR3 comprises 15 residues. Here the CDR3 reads CASRIDGSPRNTIYF. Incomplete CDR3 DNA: TGTGCCAGTAGGATAGACGGGTCACCGCGGAACACC.